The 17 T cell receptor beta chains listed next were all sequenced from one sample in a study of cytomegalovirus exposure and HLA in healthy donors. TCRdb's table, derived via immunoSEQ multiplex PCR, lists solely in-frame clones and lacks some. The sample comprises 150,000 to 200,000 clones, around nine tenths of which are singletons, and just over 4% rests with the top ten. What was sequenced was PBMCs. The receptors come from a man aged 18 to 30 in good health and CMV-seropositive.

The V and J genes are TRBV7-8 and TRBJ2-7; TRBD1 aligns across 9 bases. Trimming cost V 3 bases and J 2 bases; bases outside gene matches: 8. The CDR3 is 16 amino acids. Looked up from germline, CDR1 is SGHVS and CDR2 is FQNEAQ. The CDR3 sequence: CASSLGGTGKPYEQYF. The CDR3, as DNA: TGTGCCAGCAGCTTGGGGGGGACAGGGAAGCCCTACGAGCAGTACTTC.

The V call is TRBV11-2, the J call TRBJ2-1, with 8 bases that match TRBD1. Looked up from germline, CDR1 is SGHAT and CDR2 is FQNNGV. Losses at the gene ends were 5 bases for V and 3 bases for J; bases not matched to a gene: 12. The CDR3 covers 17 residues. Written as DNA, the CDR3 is TGTGCCAGCAGCCATCACAGGGGGTCCCACCTCTACAATGAGCAGTTCTTC. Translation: CASSHHRGSHLYNEQFF.

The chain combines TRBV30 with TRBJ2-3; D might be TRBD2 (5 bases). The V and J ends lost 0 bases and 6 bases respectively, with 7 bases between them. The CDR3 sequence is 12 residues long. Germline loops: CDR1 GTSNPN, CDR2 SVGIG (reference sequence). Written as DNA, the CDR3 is TGTGCCTGGAGTGTAGGACTTGATACGCAGTATTTT. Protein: CAWSVGLDTQYF.

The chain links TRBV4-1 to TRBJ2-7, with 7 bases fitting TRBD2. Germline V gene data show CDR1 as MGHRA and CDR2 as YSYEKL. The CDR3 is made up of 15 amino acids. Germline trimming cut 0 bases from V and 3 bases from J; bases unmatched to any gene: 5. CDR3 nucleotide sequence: TGCGCCAGCAGCCAAGAGGTAGCGGGCTTCTACGAGCAGTACTTC. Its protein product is CASSQEVAGFYEQYF.

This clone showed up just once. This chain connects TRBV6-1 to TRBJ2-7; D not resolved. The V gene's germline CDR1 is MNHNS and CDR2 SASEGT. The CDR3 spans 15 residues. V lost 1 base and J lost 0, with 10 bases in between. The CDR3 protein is CASSEGDTYSYEQYF. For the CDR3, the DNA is TGTGCCAGCAGTGAAGGTGACACCTACTCCTACGAGCAGTACTTC.

The CDR3 here is CASSSTSRSNTGELFF. The CDR3 nucleotides are TGTGCCAGCAGCTCGACTAGCCGATCGAACACCGGGGAGCTGTTTTTT. The chain links TRBV5-6 to TRBJ2-2; TRBD2 matches at 7 bases. Germline V gene sequence: CDR1 SGHDT, CDR2 YYEEEE. V lost 3 bases, J lost 0 bases, and 5 bases stayed unmatched. The CDR3 is 16 residues long.

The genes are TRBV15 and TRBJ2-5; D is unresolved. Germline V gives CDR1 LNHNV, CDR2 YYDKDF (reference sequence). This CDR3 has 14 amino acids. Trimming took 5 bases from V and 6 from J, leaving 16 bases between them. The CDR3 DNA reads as TGTGCCACCAGCTCCGACCAGGTCATTCAGACCCAGTACTTC. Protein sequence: CATSSDQVIQTQYF.

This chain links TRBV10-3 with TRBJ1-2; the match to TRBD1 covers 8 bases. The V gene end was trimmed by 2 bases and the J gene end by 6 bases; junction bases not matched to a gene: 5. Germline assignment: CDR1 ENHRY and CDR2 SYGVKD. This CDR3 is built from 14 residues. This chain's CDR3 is CAISEMDRANGYTF. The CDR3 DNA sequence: TGTGCCATCAGTGAGATGGACAGGGCAAATGGCTACACCTTC.

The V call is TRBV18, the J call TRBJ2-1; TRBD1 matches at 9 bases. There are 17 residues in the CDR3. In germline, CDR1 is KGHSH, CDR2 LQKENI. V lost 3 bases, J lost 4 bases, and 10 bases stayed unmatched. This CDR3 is CASSPLQTGGMYNEQFF. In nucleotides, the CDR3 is TGTGCCAGCTCACCTTTACAGACAGGGGGTATGTACAATGAGCAGTTCTTC.

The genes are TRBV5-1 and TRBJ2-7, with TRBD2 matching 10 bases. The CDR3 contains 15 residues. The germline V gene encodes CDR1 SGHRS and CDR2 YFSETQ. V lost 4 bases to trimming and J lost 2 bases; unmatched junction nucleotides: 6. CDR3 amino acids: CASSRLAGETYEQYF. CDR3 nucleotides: TGCGCCAGCAGCCGGCTAGCGGGGGAGACCTACGAGCAGTACTTC.

As DNA, the CDR3 is TGTGCCATCTCGGACAGGATTAATGAAAAACTGTTTTTT. It codes for CAISDRINEKLFF. V gene TRBV28 combines with J gene TRBJ1-4; 7 nucleotides align to TRBD1. Germline trimming cut 10 bases from V and 4 bases from J; bases unmatched to any gene: 6. The CDR3 runs 13 residues. CDR1 MDHEN and CDR2 SYDVKM come from the germline V gene.

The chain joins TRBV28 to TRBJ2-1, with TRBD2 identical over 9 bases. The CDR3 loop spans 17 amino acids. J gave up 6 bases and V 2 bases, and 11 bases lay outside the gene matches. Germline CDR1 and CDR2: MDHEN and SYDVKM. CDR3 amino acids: CASSLMASGKFGNEQFF. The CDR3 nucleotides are TGTGCCAGCAGTTTAATGGCTAGCGGGAAGTTCGGCAATGAGCAGTTCTTC. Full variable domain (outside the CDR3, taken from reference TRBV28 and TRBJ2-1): DVKVTQSSRYLVKRTGEKVFLECVQDMDHENMFWYRQDPGLGLRLIYFSYDVKMKEKGDIPEGYSVSREKKERFSLILESASTNQTSMYLCASSLMASGKFGNEQFFGPGTRLTVL.

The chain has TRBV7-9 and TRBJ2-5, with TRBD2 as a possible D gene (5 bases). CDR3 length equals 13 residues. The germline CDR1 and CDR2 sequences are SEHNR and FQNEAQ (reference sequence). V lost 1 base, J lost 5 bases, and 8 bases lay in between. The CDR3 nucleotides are TGTGCCAGCAGCTTAGGAGGGCGGGAGACCCAGTACTTC. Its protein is CASSLGGRETQYF.

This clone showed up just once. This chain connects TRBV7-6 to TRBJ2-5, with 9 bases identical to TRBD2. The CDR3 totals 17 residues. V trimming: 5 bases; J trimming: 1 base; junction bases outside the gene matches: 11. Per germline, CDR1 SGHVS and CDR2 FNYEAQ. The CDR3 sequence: CASSKLTSGTTQETQYF. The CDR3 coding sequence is TGTGCCAGCAGCAAATTGACTAGCGGAACAACCCAAGAGACCCAGTACTTC.

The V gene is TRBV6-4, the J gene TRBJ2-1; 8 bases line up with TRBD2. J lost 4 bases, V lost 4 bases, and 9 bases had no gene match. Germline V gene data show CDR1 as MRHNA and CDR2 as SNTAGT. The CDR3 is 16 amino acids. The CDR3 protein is CASSAKAGVGYNEQFF. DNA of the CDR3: TGTGCCAGCAGTGCAAAAGCGGGAGTTGGGTACAATGAGCAGTTCTTC.

Written as DNA, the CDR3 is TGTGCCAGCAGCCAAGGACAGGGGGGAGTGGCCGGGGAGCTGTTTTTT. It codes for CASSQGQGGVAGELFF. The chain has TRBV7-6 and TRBJ2-2; 10 nucleotides match TRBD1. V gave up 5 bases and J gave up 6 bases; unmatched junction bases: 9. From germline, CDR1 is SGHVS and CDR2 FNYEAQ. The CDR3 runs 16 residues.

This CDR3 is CAWSVDARYEQYF. The CDR3 DNA is TGTGCCTGGAGTGTAGATGCCCGGTACGAGCAGTACTTC. This chain connects TRBV30 to TRBJ2-7; D gene ambiguous. V was shortened by 0 bases and J by 4 bases, with 10 bases between the two germline ends. The germline CDR1 and CDR2 sequences are GTSNPN and SVGIG (reference sequence). The length of the CDR3 is 13 residues.